The 13 T cell receptor beta chains below were found in one sample sequenced in a study of blood T cell repertoires in COVID-19. TCRdb keeps only in-frame clones here, not all; method: immunoSEQ multiplex PCR. Of 400,000 to 500,000 clones in the sample, over 75% were seen once. The specimen sequenced was PBMCs or T cells enriched from blood (not recorded which). These TCRs come from a woman aged 40 to 50 who had recovered from COVID-19.

The rearrangement joins TRBV24-1 to TRBJ1-1; 9 bases are shared with TRBD1. The V gene end was trimmed by 9 bases and the J gene end by 1 base; junction bases not matched to a gene: 8. Looked up from germline, CDR1 is KGHDR and CDR2 is SFDVKD. This CDR3 is built from 15 residues. The CDR3 DNA is TGTGCCACCCGACCGGGACAGGGATCGAACACTGAAGCTTTCTTT. It codes for CATRPGQGSNTEAFF.

The chain joins TRBV7-2 to TRBJ2-7; 7 nucleotides match TRBD1. In germline, CDR1 is SGHTA, CDR2 FQGNSA. The CDR3 length is 14 residues. J gave up 3 bases and V 5 bases, and 7 bases lay outside the gene matches. The CDR3 loop reads CASSPRTGRYEQYF. The CDR3 DNA sequence: TGTGCCAGCAGCCCAAGGACAGGTCGCTACGAGCAGTACTTC.

The chain is built from TRBV5-5 and TRBJ2-7, with D tentatively TRBD2 (5 bases). The germline V gene encodes CDR1 SGHKS and CDR2 YYEKEE (reference sequence). This CDR3 has 16 amino acids. The V gene lost 4 bases and the J gene lost 5 bases, with 22 bases spanning the gap. The DNA for the CDR3 is TGTGCCAGCAGCAGCGGTGTCAGGACCCTCCAAAACGAGCAGTACTTC. It yields the protein CASSSGVRTLQNEQYF.

This chain uses TRBV27 with TRBJ2-7; maybe TRBD2 (7 bases). CDR3 length equals 13 residues. Trimming stripped 4 bases from V and 5 bases from J, with 12 bases between. Germline CDR1 reads MNHEY; CDR2 reads SMNVEV (reference sequence). CDR3 sequence (DNA): TGTGCCAGCAGTTCCCGGGGGGCTAACGAGCAGTACTTC. This gives the protein CASSSRGANEQYF.

The rearrangement joins TRBV7-8 to TRBJ2-1, with TRBD1 as a possible D gene (6 bases). The length of the CDR3 is 12 residues. Germline CDR1 SGHVS, CDR2 FQNEAQ. With 3 bases removed from V and 7 bases from J, the gap between germline ends came to 7 bases. CDR3 nucleotide sequence: TGTGCCAGCAGCTTCGGACAGAATGAGCAGTTCTTC. Its protein is CASSFGQNEQFF.

The chain is built from TRBV4-3 and TRBJ2-2, with 8 bases fitting TRBD1. V was clipped by 5 bases and J by 4 bases; unmatched bases: 6. The CDR3 has 15 amino acids. CDR1 LGHNA and CDR2 YSLEER come from the germline V gene. CDR3: CASSVRGRSTGELFF. The CDR3 DNA sequence: TGCGCCAGCAGCGTCAGGGGGCGTAGCACCGGGGAGCTGTTTTTT.

The J gene is TRBJ2-1, the V gene TRBV27; 8 positions agree with TRBD1. This CDR3 has 16 amino acids. Germline lookup yields CDR1 MNHEY and CDR2 SMNVEV (reference sequence). The junction had 8 bases not matched to a gene; V was cut back by 1 base and J by 6 bases. The CDR3 here is CASSLWRQGAGNEQFF. Here the CDR3 DNA reads TGTGCCAGCAGTTTATGGCGTCAGGGGGCCGGCAATGAGCAGTTCTTC.

This clone was observed a few times. The genes are TRBV29-1 and TRBJ2-3, with a possible D match to TRBD2 (5 bases). The CDR3 runs 14 residues. The V end lost 3 bases, the J end lost 2 bases, and 12 bases lay between the germline ends. Germline V lookup: CDR1 SQVTM, CDR2 ANQGSEA. The CDR3 bases are TGCAGCGTTGAGGATGGAGGTTACACAGATACGCAGTATTTT. It codes for CSVEDGGYTDTQYF.

The chain is built from TRBV5-1 and TRBJ2-1; 15 positions match TRBD2. CDR1 and CDR2 (germline): SGHRS, YFSETQ. The CDR3 is made up of 17 amino acids. Trimming took 10 bases from V and 5 from J; bases not matched to a gene: 13. This chain's CDR3 is CAETPRTSGRVNNEQFF. The CDR3 DNA reads as TGCGCCGAGACGCCGAGGACTAGCGGGAGGGTAAACAATGAGCAGTTCTTC.

The chain carries TRBV6-4 and TRBJ2-3; 7 bases match TRBD2. The CDR3 contains 14 residues. The germline gives CDR1 MRHNA, CDR2 SNTAGT. Trimming at V came to 2 bases and at J to 4 bases, leaving 3 bases not matched to a gene. DNA of the CDR3: TGTGCCAGCAGTGACGGACTAGATTCAGATACGCAGTATTTT. Its translation is CASSDGLDSDTQYF.

This chain uses TRBV30 with TRBJ1-1; D not certain. CDR3 size: 13 residues. CDR1 is GTSNPN, CDR2 SVGIG, per germline (reference sequence). Trimming took 2 bases from V and 1 from J, leaving 8 bases between them. Here the CDR3 reads CAWSSFTNTEAFF. The CDR3 region has the DNA TGTGCCTGGAGTAGCTTTACGAACACTGAAGCTTTCTTT.

The rearrangement uses TRBV18 and TRBJ1-5; the D gene is possibly TRBD1 (5 bases). The germline CDR1 and CDR2 sequences are KGHSH and LQKENI. Trimming took off 2 bases at V and 3 bases at J, with 17 bases between the two ends. CDR3 length: 17 amino acids. As DNA, the CDR3 is TGTGCCAGCTCACCAAAGACGGTGACAGTTTTCAATCAGCCCCAGCATTTT. It specifies CASSPKTVTVFNQPQHF.

V gene TRBV5-1 combines with J gene TRBJ2-5; 11 bases are a match to TRBD2. CDR1 is SGHRS and CDR2 is YFSETQ in the germline V gene. The CDR3 contains 17 residues. J lost 4 bases, V lost 2 bases, and 10 bases had no gene match. In DNA, the CDR3 is TGCGCCAGCAGCTTTAGCGGGAGGGACGTCAGGGGAGAGACCCAGTACTTC. As protein: CASSFSGRDVRGETQYF.